The entry below describes one T cell receptor (beta chain). Antigen specificity is unknown. Using immunoSEQ multiplex PCR, the repertoire was profiled, and TCRdb retains in-frame clones only, with some absent. The repertoire includes around 21,000 clones, 85% to 90% of them detected once, and 10% to 15% sits in the top ten. Germline V lookup: CDR1 SGHRS, CDR2 YFSETQ. The CDR3 covers 15 residues. Trimming removed 4 bases from V and 5 bases from J, with 18 bases in between. The sample originates from a study of T cells in localized non-small cell lung cancer. Findings of the study overall: Uninvolved adjacent lung had more T cell clonality than any other tissue, topping tumor. A median of 57 clones ranked among the top 100 in tumor appeared in adjacent lung.

Material: peripheral blood, obtained before any cancer treatment. This clonotype originated in an older male donor with stage I lung adenocarcinoma. This chain connects TRBV5-1 to TRBJ1-1, with a possible D match to TRBD1 (6 bases). The DNA for the CDR3 is TGCGCCAGCAGCCGGGGCGGGGGCGAGAAAACTGAAGCTTTCTTT. Its protein is CASSRGGGEKTEAFF.